These T cell receptor beta chains were read from a single sample in a study of graft-versus-host responses after intestinal transplantation. Using immunoSEQ multiplex PCR, the repertoire was profiled, and TCRdb retains in-frame clones only, with some absent. The sample has about 35,000 clones, just under 95% seen once. The sequencing used PBMCs, collected 16 days after intestinal transplant. The receptor source for this set is a human patient who received an intestinal transplant, so some T cells may come from the graft donor. Each CDR3 is given with its conserved first and last residue. Each record gives: V gene, D gene, J gene, clone size, CDR3 protein, CDR3 DNA. The D gene is left open where the match is weak. Rows give clone size only sometimes, using once, few, many, or a class for an expanded clone.

>TRBV28|TRBD2|TRBJ2-7|NA
CASSLAGGPGEQYF
TGTGCCAGCAGTTTAGCGGGAGGGCCGGGTGAGCAGTACTTC
>TRBV9|NA|TRBJ2-1|NA
CASSVDGSLDNEQFF
TGTGCCAGCAGCGTAGACGGGAGCCTCGACAATGAGCAGTTCTTC
>TRBV21-1|NA|TRBJ1-4|once
CASSTRPHRVLTNEKLFF
TGTGCCAGCAGCACCAGGCCCCACAGGGTTTTAACTAATGAAAAACTGTTTTTT
>TRBV11-2|NA|TRBJ1-1|NA
CASRLTGNTEAFF
TGTGCCAGCAGACTAACAGGGAACACTGAAGCTTTCTTT
>TRBV11-2|NA|TRBJ1-4|NA
CASSLDRRNEKLFF
TGTGCCAGCAGCTTGGACAGACGTAATGAAAAACTGTTTTTT
>TRBV6-6|NA|TRBJ1-2|NA
CASGSTELPVYGYTF
TGTGCCAGCGGCAGTACTGAGTTGCCGGTCTATGGCTACACCTTC
>TRBV19|NA|TRBJ2-5|NA
CASGQGIQETQYF
TGTGCCAGTGGCCAAGGGATCCAAGAGACCCAGTACTTC
>TRBV9|NA|TRBJ1-5|NA
CASSVGDPNQPQHF
TGTGCCAGCAGCGTAGGGGATCCCAATCAGCCCCAGCATTTT
>TRBV10-2|NA|TRBJ1-3|few
CASGPGVSSGNTIYF
TGCGCCAGCGGCCCAGGGGTCAGCTCTGGAAACACCATATATTTT
>TRBV6-1|NA|TRBJ2-7|NA
CASSGDTYAYEQYF
TGTGCCAGCAGTGGGGACACCTATGCCTACGAGCAGTACTTC
>TRBV28|TRBD1|TRBJ2-5|NA
CASSFMAGQGVAQETQYF
TGTGCCAGCAGTTTTATGGCAGGACAGGGGGTCGCCCAAGAGACCCAGTACTTC
>TRBV2|NA|TRBJ2-6|NA
CASSGNYPVPGANVLTF
TGTGCCAGCAGTGGGAATTATCCGGTCCCTGGGGCCAACGTCCTGACTTTC
>TRBV2|NA|TRBJ1-5|NA
CASTDWGSNQPQHF
TGTGCCAGCACAGATTGGGGGAGCAATCAGCCCCAGCATTTT
>TRBV13|TRBD2|TRBJ2-7|NA
CASSRGGYEQYF
TGTGCCAGCAGCCGGGGGGGCTACGAGCAGTACTTC
>TRBV9|TRBD2|TRBJ2-1|NA
CASSPGTSGTNEQFF
TGTGCCAGCAGCCCAGGGACTAGCGGGACAAATGAGCAGTTCTTC
>TRBV28|NA|TRBJ1-1|NA
CASSPAGGGLNTEAFF
TGTGCCAGCAGCCCAGCCGGGGGCGGATTGAACACTGAAGCTTTCTTT
>TRBV9|NA|TRBJ2-2|NA
CASSAYSGGTGELFF
TGTGCCAGCAGCGCCTACTCCGGGGGCACCGGGGAGCTGTTTTTT
>TRBV7-6|NA|TRBJ1-3|NA
CASSSPTSGNTIYF
TGTGCCAGCAGCTCCCCTACCTCTGGAAACACCATATATTTT
>TRBV30|NA|TRBJ2-5|NA
CAWIRGQETQYF
TGTGCCTGGATACGGGGCCAAGAGACCCAGTACTTC
>TRBV28|TRBD2|TRBJ2-7|NA
CASSPLGGAPYEQYF
TGTGCCAGCAGTCCCCTGGGAGGGGCCCCCTACGAGCAGTACTTC
>TRBV19|TRBD1|TRBJ2-7|NA
CASSLSGTGGDEQYF
TGTGCCAGTAGCCTTTCCGGGACAGGGGGAGACGAGCAGTACTTC
>TRBV6-5|NA|TRBJ2-7|NA
CASSPGGTYEQYF
TGTGCCAGCAGTCCGGGTGGCACCTACGAGCAGTACTTC
>TRBV5-6|NA|TRBJ2-1|NA
CASSLEHEQFF
TGTGCCAGCAGCTTAGAACATGAGCAGTTCTTC
>TRBV11-3|NA|TRBJ2-1|NA
CASSLERGNEQFF
TGTGCCAGCAGCTTAGAGCGGGGCAATGAGCAGTTCTTC
>TRBV6-1|NA|TRBJ1-5|NA
CASSEADGPGDPNQPQHF
TGTGCCAGCAGTGAAGCGGACGGACCAGGGGACCCCAATCAGCCCCAGCATTTT
>TRBV18|TRBD2|TRBJ2-7|NA
CASSQLAGNEQYF
TGTGCCAGCTCACAACTAGCGGGAAACGAGCAGTACTTC
>TRBV29-1|NA|TRBJ2-2|NA
CSVEASSPWNTGELFF
TGCAGCGTTGAAGCTTCCTCGCCCTGGAACACCGGGGAGCTGTTTTTT
>TRBV27|NA|TRBJ2-7|NA
CASSLSGLRSYEQYF
TGTGCCAGCAGTTTATCGGGACTCCGATCCTACGAGCAGTACTTC
>TRBV18|NA|TRBJ1-1|NA
CASSLRVPRNTEAFF
TGTGCCAGCTCACTTAGAGTCCCGAGGAACACTGAAGCTTTCTTT
>TRBV12-5|NA|TRBJ2-2|NA
CASGFYRGDTGELFF
TGTGCTAGTGGTTTTTATCGCGGGGACACCGGGGAGCTGTTTTTT
>TRBV4-3|NA|TRBJ2-2|NA
CASGDGPNTGELFF
TGCGCCAGCGGAGACGGGCCGAACACCGGGGAGCTGTTTTTT
>TRBV28|TRBD2|TRBJ2-3|once
CASSFPGLAGALYTDTQYF
TGTGCCAGCAGTTTTCCGGGACTAGCGGGAGCGCTATACACAGATACGCAGTATTTT